The sequence of this TCR beta chain was determined in a study of T-cell reconstitution after alpha-beta-depleted transplantation in children. Researchers prepared the TCRbeta library using unique molecular identifiers, the study reports. TCRdb called the PCR reads again in MiXCR, with one record for every CDR3 protein. Of about 260,000 distinct CDR3 sequences listed, under 14% were seen once; the top ten hold 20% to 25%. Ten or more counts support this clonotype. Germline values: CDR1 KGHDR, CDR2 SFDVKD. Trimming shortened V by 3 bases and J by 7 bases, and 21 bases separated the two germline ends. There are 16 residues in the CDR3.

The rearrangement uses TRBV24-1 and TRBJ2-7; a possible D gene is TRBD1 (6 bases). Sample: peripheral blood, taken 180 days after TCRalphabeta/CD19-depleted stem cell transplant. This receptor was obtained from a male patient between 2 and 10 years old who had a stem cell transplant for chronic granulomatous disease, so the T cells may come from the graft donor. The CDR3: CATSDAPQAQGREQYF. The CDR3 nucleotides are TGTGCCACCAGTGATGCCCCACAGGCACAGGGACGGGAGCAGTACTTC.